The clone carrying this T cell receptor beta chain was counted at least ten times. Its antigen is as yet unknown. This sample is part of a study of blood T cells in healthy people across ages. Study-level points and caveats: Diversity estimated from one million T cells was considered an underestimate.

The study recruited healthy Caucasian donors from Russia who were aged roughly 6 to 95. A second PCR of roughly 7 to 11 cycles used a sample-barcoded 5' primer and a J-beta primer mix. Each cDNA molecule, via a template-switch adaptor with 12 random nucleotides, was tagged. Every sample gave at least 3 million paired-end reads containing CDR3. TCRdb itself ran the 5' RACE reads through MiXCR, one entry per CDR3 protein. This table has 630,000 or so distinct CDR3 sequences, 25% to 35% appearing once. The sequenced sample was blood. The origin of this receptor is a woman older than 75 in good health.

The CDR3: CASSLRTGRDTEAFF. Here the CDR3 DNA reads TGCGCCAGCAGCCTCCGGACAGGGCGGGACACTGAAGCTTTCTTT. The chain employs TRBV5-1 and TRBJ1-1; 8 bases map to TRBD1. V was pared by 4 bases and J by 3 bases, with 8 bases of the junction left unmatched. Germline V gene lookup returns CDR1 SGHRS and CDR2 YFSETQ. The CDR3 has 15 amino acids.